These T cell receptor beta chains were read from a single sample in a study of T cell responses to AZD1222 COVID-19 vaccine. The protocol was immunoSEQ multiplex PCR, while the TCRdb copy is restricted to in-frame clones and leaves out a portion. There are 130,000 to 150,000 clones in the sample; roughly 92% occur only once, and around 1.5% lies in the top ten. Sequencing used peripheral blood, obtained on day 0 of AZD1222 vaccination. The receptors originated from an adult in good health. The CDR3 runs from the conserved cysteine through the conserved F or W. Fields, in order: J gene, D gene, V gene, CDR3 protein, CDR3 DNA. The D gene is left open where the match is weak.

J: TRBJ2-5
D: .
V: TRBV18
CDR3: CASSPTRQGPGGTQYF
DNA: TGTGCCAGCTCACCAACGCGCCAGGGGCCCGGCGGGACCCAGTACTTC

J: TRBJ1-1
D: .
V: TRBV18
CDR3: CASSPLTIGQHEAFF
DNA: TGTGCCAGCTCACCCCTAACGATTGGGCAGCATGAAGCTTTCTTT

J: TRBJ1-3
D: .
V: TRBV5-1
CDR3: CASSLDRPSTGNTIYF
DNA: TGCGCCAGCAGCTTGGATCGTCCCTCGACTGGAAACACCATATATTTT

J: TRBJ1-5
D: .
V: TRBV21-1
CDR3: CASSNQARSNQPQHF
DNA: TGTGCCAGCAGCAACCAGGCACGGAGCAATCAGCCCCAGCATTTT

J: TRBJ2-4
D: .
V: TRBV5-5
CDR3: CASSSAGQALSDIQYF
DNA: TGTGCCAGCAGCTCCGCGGGCCAGGCACTAAGCGACATTCAGTACTTC

J: TRBJ1-5
D: .
V: TRBV19
CDR3: CASSIRNSNQPQHF
DNA: TGTGCCAGTAGTATCCGTAATTCCAATCAGCCCCAGCATTTT

J: TRBJ2-6
D: .
V: TRBV28
CDR3: CASSAPGTTGANVLTF
DNA: TGTGCCAGCAGTGCTCCCGGGACGACTGGGGCCAACGTCCTGACTTTC

J: TRBJ1-6
D: .
V: TRBV27
CDR3: CASSPLRGQSNSPLHF
DNA: TGTGCCAGCAGTCCCCTTAGGGGACAATCTAATTCACCCCTCCACTTT

J: TRBJ2-7
D: .
V: TRBV21-1
CDR3: CASSKGVRQGNYEQYF
DNA: TGTGCCAGCAGCAAAGGTGTGAGACAGGGGAACTACGAGCAGTACTTC

J: TRBJ1-2
D: .
V: TRBV5-1
CDR3: CASSRAGRGEHYGYTF
DNA: TGCGCCAGCAGCCGTGCGGGACGTGGGGAGCACTATGGCTACACCTTC

J: TRBJ1-5
D: .
V: TRBV28
CDR3: CASASFSGLVRPQHF
DNA: TGTGCCAGCGCGTCCTTTTCAGGGTTAGTTCGGCCCCAGCATTTT